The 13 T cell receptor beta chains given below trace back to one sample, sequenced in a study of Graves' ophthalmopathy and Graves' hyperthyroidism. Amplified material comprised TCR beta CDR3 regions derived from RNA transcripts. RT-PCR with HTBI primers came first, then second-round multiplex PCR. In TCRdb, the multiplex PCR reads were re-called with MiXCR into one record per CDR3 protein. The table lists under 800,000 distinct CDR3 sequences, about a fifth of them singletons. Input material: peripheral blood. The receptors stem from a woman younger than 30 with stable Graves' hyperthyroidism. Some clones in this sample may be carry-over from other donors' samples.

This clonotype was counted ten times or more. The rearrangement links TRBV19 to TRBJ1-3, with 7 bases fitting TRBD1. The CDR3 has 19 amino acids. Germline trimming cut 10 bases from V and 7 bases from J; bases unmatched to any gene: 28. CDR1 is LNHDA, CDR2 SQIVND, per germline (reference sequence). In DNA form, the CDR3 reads TGTGCCACCCGCGCGCCCGGGACAGCGCTAGAAGTAAGGGGGAACACCATATATTTT. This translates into CATRAPGTALEVRGNTIYF.

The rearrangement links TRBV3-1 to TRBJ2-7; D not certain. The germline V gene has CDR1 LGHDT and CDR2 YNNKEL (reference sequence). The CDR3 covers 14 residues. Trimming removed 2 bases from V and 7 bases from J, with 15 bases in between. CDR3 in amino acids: CASSQLRPPWEQYF. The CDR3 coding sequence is TGTGCCAGCAGCCAACTCCGACCACCGTGGGAGCAGTACTTC.

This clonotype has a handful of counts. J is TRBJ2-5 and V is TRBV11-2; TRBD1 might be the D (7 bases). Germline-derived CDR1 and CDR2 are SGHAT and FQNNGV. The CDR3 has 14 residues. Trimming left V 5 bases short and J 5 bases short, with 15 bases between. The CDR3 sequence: CASSAGQSTETQYF. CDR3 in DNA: TGTGCCAGCAGCGCGGGACAGTCAACGGAGACCCAGTACTTC.

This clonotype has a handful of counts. CDR3 coding DNA: TGTGCCAGCAGCCCGGACAGGGGTAGCACCGGGGAGCTGTTTTTT. It yields the protein CASSPDRGSTGELFF. This chain uses TRBV7-3 with TRBJ2-2, with 9 bases lining up with TRBD1. Trimming took 5 bases from V and 4 from J; bases not matched to a gene: 5. The CDR3 has 15 residues. The germline gives CDR1 SGHTA, CDR2 FQGTGA.

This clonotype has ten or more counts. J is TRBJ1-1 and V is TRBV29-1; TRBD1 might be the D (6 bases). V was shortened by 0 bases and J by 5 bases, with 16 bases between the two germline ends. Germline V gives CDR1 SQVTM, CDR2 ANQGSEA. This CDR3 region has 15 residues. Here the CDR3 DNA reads TGCAGCGTTGAAGACCCTGACAGGCATGGGACTGAAGCTTTCTTT. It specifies CSVEDPDRHGTEAFF.

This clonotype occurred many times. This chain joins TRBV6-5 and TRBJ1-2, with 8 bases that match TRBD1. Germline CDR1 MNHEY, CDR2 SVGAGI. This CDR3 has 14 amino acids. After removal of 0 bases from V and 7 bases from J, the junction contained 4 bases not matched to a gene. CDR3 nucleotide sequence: TGTGCCAGCAGTTACTCGACAGGGGCGGGTGGCTACACCTTC. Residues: CASSYSTGAGGYTF.

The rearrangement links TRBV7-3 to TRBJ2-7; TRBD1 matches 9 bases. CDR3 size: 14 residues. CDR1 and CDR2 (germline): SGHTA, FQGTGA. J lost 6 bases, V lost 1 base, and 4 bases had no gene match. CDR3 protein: CASSLKGQGAEQYF. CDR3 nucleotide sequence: TGTGCCAGCAGCTTAAAGGGACAGGGAGCCGAGCAGTACTTC. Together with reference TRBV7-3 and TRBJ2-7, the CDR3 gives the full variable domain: GAGVSQTPSNKVTEKGKYVELRCDPISGHTALYWYRQSLGQGPEFLIYFQGTGAADDSGLPNDRFFAVRPEGSVSTLKIQRTERGDSAVYLCASSLKGQGAEQYFGPGTRLTVT.

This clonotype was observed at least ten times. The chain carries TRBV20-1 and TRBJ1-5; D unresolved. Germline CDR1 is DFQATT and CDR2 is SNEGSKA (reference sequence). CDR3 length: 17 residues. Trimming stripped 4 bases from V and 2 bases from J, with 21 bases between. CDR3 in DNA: TGCAGTGCTATTTCTTCAGCCGGGAGGGCGCGCAATCAGCCCCAGCATTTT. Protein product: CSAISSAGRARNQPQHF.

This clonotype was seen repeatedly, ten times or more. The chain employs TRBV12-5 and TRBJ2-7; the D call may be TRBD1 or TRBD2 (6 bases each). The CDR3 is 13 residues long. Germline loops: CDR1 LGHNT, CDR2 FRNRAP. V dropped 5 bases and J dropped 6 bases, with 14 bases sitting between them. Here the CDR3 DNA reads TGTGCTAGTGGTGGCGCCGAGGGGGGCGAGCAGTACTTC. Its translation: CASGGAEGGEQYF.

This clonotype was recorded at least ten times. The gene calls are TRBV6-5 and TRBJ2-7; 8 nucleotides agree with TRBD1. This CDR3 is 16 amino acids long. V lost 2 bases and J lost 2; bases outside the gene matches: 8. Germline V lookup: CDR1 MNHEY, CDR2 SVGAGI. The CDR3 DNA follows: TGTGCCAGCAGTTACCTTCCCGGGACAGGAGCCTACGAGCAGTACTTC. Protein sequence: CASSYLPGTGAYEQYF.

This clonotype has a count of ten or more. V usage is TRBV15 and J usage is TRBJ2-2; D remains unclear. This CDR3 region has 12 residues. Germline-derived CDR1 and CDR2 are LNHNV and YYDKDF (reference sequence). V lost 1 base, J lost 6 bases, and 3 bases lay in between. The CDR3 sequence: CATSRGAGELFF. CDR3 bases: TGTGCCACCAGCAGAGGAGCCGGGGAGCTGTTTTTT. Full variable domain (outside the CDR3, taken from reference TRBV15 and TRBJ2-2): DAMVIQNPRYQVTQFGKPVTLSCSQTLNHNVMYWYQQKSSQAPKLLFHYYDKDFNNEADTPDNFQSRRPNTSFCFLDIRSPGLGDTAMYLCATSRGAGELFFGEGSRLTVL.

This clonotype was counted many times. The CDR3 spells CSVELLTGFYTIYF. The DNA of the CDR3 is TGCAGCGTTGAACTACTAACAGGGTTTTACACCATATATTTT. The chain uses TRBV29-1 and TRBJ1-3; TRBD1 is a possible D gene (6 bases). The CDR3 loop spans 14 amino acids. Germline V gene lookup returns CDR1 SQVTM and CDR2 ANQGSEA. Trimming took 2 bases from V and 8 from J, leaving 16 bases between them.

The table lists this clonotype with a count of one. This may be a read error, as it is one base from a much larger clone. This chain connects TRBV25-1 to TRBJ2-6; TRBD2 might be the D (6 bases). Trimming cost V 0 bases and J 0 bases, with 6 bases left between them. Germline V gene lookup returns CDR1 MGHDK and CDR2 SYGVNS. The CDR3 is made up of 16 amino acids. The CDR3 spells CASSEYGSSGANVLTF. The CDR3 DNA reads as TGTGCCAGCAGTGAATACGGGAGCTCTGGGGCCAACGTCCTGACTTTC.